These 11 T cell receptor beta chains originate from one sample sequenced in a study of OX40 agonist ivuxolimab in advanced cancers. The protocol was immunoSEQ multiplex PCR, while the TCRdb copy is restricted to in-frame clones and leaves out a portion. The sample yields approximately 84,000 clones, 84% seen once. The sequencing here drew on CD4+ or CD8+ T cells sorted from blood, taken in a trial of the OX40 agonist ivuxolimab. The receptors here all came from an adult with an advanced solid tumor such as melanoma, head and neck, liver or kidney cancer.

The genes are TRBV6-1 and TRBJ1-5, with D unresolved. The germline CDR1 and CDR2 sequences are MNHNS and SASEGT. The CDR3 loop spans 13 amino acids. Between the trimmed V and J ends, which lost 1 base and 5 bases, there was a span of 6 bases. CDR3 loop: CASSEEWDQPQHF. Written as DNA, the CDR3 is TGTGCCAGCAGTGAAGAGTGGGATCAGCCCCAGCATTTT.

The CDR3 sequence: CASSIQQNTEAFF. CDR3 bases: TGTGCCAGCAGCATACAACAGAACACTGAAGCTTTCTTT. V usage is TRBV7-8 and J usage is TRBJ1-1; D gene unclear. CDR1 and CDR2 from the germline V gene are SGHVS and FQNEAQ. The CDR3 extends over 13 amino acids. V was cut by 5 bases and J by 1 base, with 8 bases left in between.

This clone was picked up one time. The chain is built from TRBV5-5 and TRBJ1-1; TRBD1 agrees at 8 bases. Germline CDR1 reads SGHKS; CDR2 reads YYEKEE (reference sequence). This CDR3 spans 16 amino acids. V lost 1 base and J lost 0; bases outside the gene matches: 5. The chain's CDR3 is CASSLRQGLMNTEAFF. The CDR3 nucleotides are TGTGCCAGCAGCTTGAGACAGGGGCTTATGAACACTGAAGCTTTCTTT.

The gene calls are TRBV2 and TRBJ2-4; 8 bases are a match to TRBD1. The junction had 6 bases not matched to a gene; V was cut back by 4 bases and J by 7 bases. This CDR3 region has 14 residues. CDR1 and CDR2 from the germline V gene are SNHLY and FYNNEI. CDR3 in amino acids: CASSGDRGSNIQYF. In DNA, the CDR3 is TGTGCCAGCAGTGGTGACAGGGGTTCGAACATTCAGTACTTC.

The J gene is TRBJ1-5, the V gene TRBV11-2; D is unclear. Germline-derived CDR1 and CDR2 are SGHAT and FQNNGV. V lost 5 bases and J lost 5, with 13 bases in between. The CDR3 covers 14 residues. The CDR3 DNA reads TGTGCCAGCAGCCCACATTGGGGTGATCAGCCCCAGCATTTT. This sequence encodes CASSPHWGDQPQHF.

The rearrangement links TRBV7-2 to TRBJ2-3, with D uncertain. Germline values: CDR1 SGHTA, CDR2 FQGNSA. V lost 5 bases to trimming and J lost 6 bases, with 12 bases between them. The CDR3 totals 13 residues. CDR3 DNA sequence: TGTGCCAGCAGCCCGCCAGGCATGGATACGCAGTATTTT. Amino acids: CASSPPGMDTQYF.

V is TRBV6-5 and J is TRBJ1-2; the D gene is possibly TRBD1 (5 bases). V was cut by 3 bases and J by 4 bases, with 18 bases left in between. The CDR3 runs 16 residues. CDR1 is MNHEY, CDR2 SVGAGI, per germline. CDR3 region: CASSYSGLQKAYGYTF. The CDR3 coding sequence is TGTGCCAGCAGTTATTCGGGACTCCAAAAAGCCTATGGCTACACCTTC.

This clone has more than one count but fewer than ten. Here the CDR3 reads CASSLNGWGDTGELFF. The CDR3 DNA reads as TGTGCCAGCAGCTTAAACGGATGGGGGGACACCGGGGAGCTGTTTTTT. The chain is built from TRBV7-3 and TRBJ2-2; D perhaps matches TRBD2 (6 bases). The CDR3 is made up of 16 amino acids. Germline V gene lookup returns CDR1 SGHTA and CDR2 FQGTGA. With 1 base removed from V and 3 bases from J, the gap between germline ends came to 12 bases.

The V and J genes are TRBV2 and TRBJ1-2; possible D gene TRBD1, 6 bases. Germline CDR1 SNHLY, CDR2 FYNNEI. V was clipped by 6 bases and J by 4 bases, with 12 bases between them. The CDR3 covers 13 residues. CDR3: CASRVEGGYGYTF. Here the CDR3 DNA reads TGTGCCAGCAGGGTGGAGGGGGGCTATGGCTACACCTTC.

The rearrangement links TRBV5-4 to TRBJ2-7, with D tentatively TRBD1 or TRBD2 (5 bases each). With 3 bases removed from V and 0 bases from J, the gap between germline ends came to 10 bases. CDR1 and CDR2 (germline): SGHNT, YYREEE (reference sequence). CDR3 length: 14 residues. The CDR3 loop is CASSYGTVSYEQYF. CDR3 bases: TGTGCCAGCAGCTATGGGACGGTCTCCTACGAGCAGTACTTC.

The V and J genes are TRBV6-5 and TRBJ2-7, with 9 bases aligning to TRBD1. CDR3 length: 15 residues. V lost 4 bases to trimming and J lost 6 bases; unmatched junction nucleotides: 10. Germline V lookup: CDR1 MNHEY, CDR2 SVGAGI. CDR3 in DNA: TGTGCCAGCAGTTCCACCGGGACAGGGAAAGGCGAGCAGTACGTC. Protein sequence: CASSSTGTGKGEQYV.